The rows below give T cell receptor beta chains drawn from one sample of a study of control samples from healthy donors and cancer patients. Profiled with immunoSEQ multiplex PCR; TCRdb holds only in-frame clones, not every one. The data show about 54,000 clones, 95% to 97% seen once. The source material was blood. The receptors originated from a young woman in good health. Each CDR3 is given with its conserved first and last residue. A D gene is named only where the DNA matches it firmly. Clone size, where shown, is once, few, many, or a class for clones that have expanded.

cdr3_aa	cdr3_nt	d_call	v_call	j_call	clone_size
CASQPGLAGVTQYF	TGTGCCAGTCAGCCGGGACTAGCGGGAGTTACGCAGTATTTT	TRBD2	TRBV19	TRBJ2-3	NA
CASSFGTGGSYEQYF	TGTGCCAGCAGCTTCGGGACAGGGGGCTCCTACGAGCAGTACTTC	TRBD1	TRBV5-8	TRBJ2-7	NA
CASSEDRSTDTQYF	TGTGCCAGCAGTGAGGACAGGAGCACAGATACGCAGTATTTT	TRBD1	TRBV2	TRBJ2-3	NA
CATSDQSVSSYNEQFF	TGTGCCACCAGTGATCAGAGCGTTAGCTCCTACAATGAGCAGTTCTTC	NA	TRBV24-1	TRBJ2-1	NA
CASNLAGGGTDTQYF	TGTGCCAGCAATTTAGCGGGAGGGGGTACGGATACGCAGTATTTT	TRBD2	TRBV28	TRBJ2-3	NA
CASTGIAGGVNEQFF	TGTGCCAGCACGGGAATCGCGGGAGGGGTCAATGAGCAGTTCTTC	TRBD2	TRBV27	TRBJ2-1	NA
CAWRRSMQGTYEQYF	TGTGCCTGGAGGCGGAGTATGCAGGGGACCTACGAGCAGTACTTC	NA	TRBV30	TRBJ2-7	once
CASSVGSSGDNEQFF	TGTGCCAGCAGCGTAGGGTCTAGCGGAGACAATGAGCAGTTCTTC	TRBD2	TRBV9	TRBJ2-1	NA
CASSLMQATNEKLFF	TGTGCCAGCAGCTTAATGCAGGCAACTAATGAAAAACTGTTTTTT	NA	TRBV11-2	TRBJ1-4	NA
CASSQYNEQFF	TGTGCCAGCAGTCAATACAATGAGCAGTTCTTC	NA	TRBV27	TRBJ2-1	once
CASSESRAQETQYF	TGTGCCAGCAGTGAGTCCCGGGCCCAAGAGACCCAGTACTTC	NA	TRBV2	TRBJ2-5	NA
CASSAIFGYNEQFF	TGCGCCAGCTCCGCAATTTTCGGGTACAATGAGCAGTTCTTC	NA	TRBV4-1	TRBJ2-1	NA
CASSQEGASGELFF	TGTGCCAGCAGCCAAGAAGGAGCTAGCGGGGAGCTGTTTTTT	NA	TRBV4-2	TRBJ2-2	NA
CASSLTGPAKNIQYF	TGTGCCAGCAGTTTAACAGGCCCAGCCAAAAACATTCAGTACTTC	NA	TRBV28	TRBJ2-4	NA
CASSQGQGDTEAFF	TGCGCCAGCAGCCAAGGACAGGGGGACACTGAAGCTTTCTTT	TRBD1	TRBV4-1	TRBJ1-1	NA
CASSLEDRGRSGYTF	TGTGCCAGCAGCTTGGAGGACAGGGGGAGGAGTGGCTACACCTTC	TRBD1	TRBV5-5	TRBJ1-2	NA
CASSLDGSPGYGYTF	TGTGCCAGCAGCTTAGACGGTAGCCCTGGCTATGGCTACACCTTC	NA	TRBV7-9	TRBJ1-2	NA
CASTGLAGGETQYF	TGTGCCAGCACCGGACTAGCGGGAGGAGAGACCCAGTACTTC	TRBD2	TRBV5-5	TRBJ2-5	NA
CASRAGGGNEQFF	TGTGCCAGCAGGGCTGGAGGGGGCAATGAGCAGTTCTTC	NA	TRBV6-4	TRBJ2-1	NA
CASRAGPGSTDTQYF	TGTGCCAGTAGAGCCGGCCCTGGCAGCACAGATACGCAGTATTTT	NA	TRBV19	TRBJ2-3	once
CATSRVLAGRTETQYF	TGTGCCACCAGCAGAGTACTAGCGGGAAGAACGGAGACCCAGTACTTC	TRBD2	TRBV15	TRBJ2-5	NA
CASSLGGLAGAYEQYF	TGCGCCAGCAGCTTGGGGGGACTAGCGGGAGCTTACGAGCAGTACTTC	TRBD2	TRBV5-1	TRBJ2-7	NA
CASSLLPGQGYTF	TGTGCCAGCAGTCTCTTGCCGGGGCAAGGCTACACCTTC	NA	TRBV28	TRBJ1-2	once
CASSETGYTEAFF	TGTGCCAGCAGTGAGACGGGATACACTGAAGCTTTCTTT	NA	TRBV6-1	TRBJ1-1	NA
CSAMEGETQYF	TGCAGCGCCATGGAGGGGGAGACCCAGTACTTC	NA	TRBV29-1	TRBJ2-5	NA
CASSTPDSYTEAFF	TGTGCCAGTAGTACCCCGGACAGTTACACTGAAGCTTTCTTT	NA	TRBV19	TRBJ1-1	NA
CASSPGGTSRSIEQFF	TGTGCCAGCAGCCCTGGGGGGACTAGCCGGTCAATTGAGCAGTTCTTC	TRBD2	TRBV11-2	TRBJ2-1	NA
CASSQGNSYEQYF	TGCGCCAGCAGCCAAGGAAACTCGTACGAGCAGTACTTC	NA	TRBV4-1	TRBJ2-7	NA
CASSLVLELSYEQYF	TGTGCCAGCAGCTTAGTGTTGGAACTTTCCTACGAGCAGTACTTC	NA	TRBV7-8	TRBJ2-7	NA
CASRNSYEQYF	TGTGCCAGCAGAAATTCCTACGAGCAGTACTTC	NA	TRBV28	TRBJ2-7	NA
CSTRLDYNEQFF	TGCAGCACTAGACTAGATTACAATGAGCAGTTCTTC	NA	TRBV29-1	TRBJ2-1	NA
CATSRGTSGVYNEQFF	TGTGCCACCAGCAGGGGGACTAGCGGGGTCTACAATGAGCAGTTCTTC	TRBD2	TRBV15	TRBJ2-1	NA
CASSAEMTQNTEAFF	TGTGCCAGCAGTGCAGAAATGACCCAGAACACTGAAGCTTTCTTT	NA	TRBV2	TRBJ1-1	NA
CASSLMPLAGDTQYF	TGTGCCAGCAGCTTAATGCCACTAGCGGGGGATACGCAGTATTTT	TRBD2	TRBV7-3	TRBJ2-3	NA
CASSSGTGVDTQYF	TGTGCCAGCAGCTCCGGGACAGGGGTGGATACGCAGTATTTT	TRBD1	TRBV7-9	TRBJ2-3	NA
CASSRPLTSANTGELFF	TGTGCCAGCAGCCGACCCCTGACTAGCGCGAACACCGGGGAGCTGTTTTTT	TRBD2	TRBV6-6	TRBJ2-2	NA
CATSDRDYEQYF	TGTGCCACCAGTGATAGAGACTACGAGCAGTACTTC	NA	TRBV24-1	TRBJ2-7	NA
CASSERGYQPQHF	TGTGCCAGCAGTGAACGGGGATATCAGCCCCAGCATTTT	NA	TRBV6-1	TRBJ1-5	NA
CASRDGPNYGYTF	TGTGCCAGCAGGGACGGACCTAACTATGGCTACACCTTC	NA	TRBV6-6	TRBJ1-2	NA
CASSQRGGQRRNQPQHF	TGCGCCAGCAGTCAAAGAGGGGGGCAACGACGTAATCAGCCCCAGCATTTT	NA	TRBV23-1	TRBJ1-5	NA
CASRPPGQSEAFF	TGTGCCAGCAGACCACCGGGACAGAGTGAAGCTTTCTTT	TRBD1	TRBV6-5	TRBJ1-1	NA
CASSLESSYNSPLHF	TGCGCCAGCAGCTTGGAGAGCTCCTATAATTCACCCCTCCACTTT	NA	TRBV5-1	TRBJ1-6	NA
CATSDGGLAGGPKVGEQFF	TGTGCCACCAGTGATGGTGGTCTAGCGGGAGGGCCTAAAGTAGGTGAGCAGTTCTTC	TRBD2	TRBV24-1	TRBJ2-1	NA
CASSKALGSNWWEKETQYF	TGTGCCAGCAGCAAAGCGTTAGGGTCGAACTGGTGGGAAAAAGAGACCCAGTACTTC	NA	TRBV21-1	TRBJ2-5	NA
CASSSTRTSSYNSPLHF	TGTGCCAGCAGTTCGACCCGGACGAGCTCCTATAATTCACCCCTCCACTTT	NA	TRBV28	TRBJ1-6	NA
CASSSGYGYTF	TGTGCCAGCTCGTCGGGATATGGCTACACCTTC	NA	TRBV18	TRBJ1-2	NA
CAWSVVTSGRSSSYNEQFF	TGTGCCTGGAGTGTAGTGACTAGCGGGAGGAGTAGCTCCTACAATGAGCAGTTCTTC	TRBD2	TRBV30	TRBJ2-1	NA
CASSVGLRNEQFF	TGTGCCAGCAGCGTAGGCCTCCGCAATGAGCAGTTCTTC	NA	TRBV9	TRBJ2-1	NA
CASSFTFTGELFF	TGTGCCAGCAGTTTTACATTTACCGGGGAGCTGTTTTTT	NA	TRBV27	TRBJ2-2	medium-sized